This T cell receptor beta chain was recovered during a study of monozygotic twins with inflammatory bowel disease. This CDR3 spans 12 amino acids. Germline CDR1 DFQATT, CDR2 SNEGSKA (reference sequence). Concerning this clonotype itself: The antigen is not known.

Reprocessing the 5' RACE reads, TCRdb reports a single entry for every CDR3 protein and omits DNA. The sample data list about 210,000 distinct CDR3 sequences. Study-wide findings and caveats: IBD patients, compared with healthy twins, shared fewer clonotypes with others (especially with disease activity).

This chain connects TRBV20-1 to TRBJ2-1; TCRdb's D call of TRBD2 is untestable without DNA. Sequenced input: blood. The clonotype was recovered from a human donor with ulcerative colitis or Crohn's disease, or a healthy co-twin of an affected twin (not recorded which). CDR3 sequence reads: CSEQREYNEQFF.